This T cell receptor beta chain came from a study of cytomegalovirus exposure and HLA in healthy donors. Study-wide results and limits: Among TCR beta chains, those listed as cytomegalovirus-associated numbered some 160. In a later analysis, at a false discovery rate of 0.05, roughly 17,000 TCR beta sequences matched HLA alleles.

Germline CDR1 is MNHNS and CDR2 is SASEGT. The CDR3 spans 15 residues. V was cut by 2 bases and J by 0 bases, with 10 bases left in between. A remark on this clone: Its specificity is unknown.

Vbeta (60) and Jbeta (13) primers were used in the PCR. Under the authors' procedure: In a later analysis, of around 85 million unique beta chains, about 12 million appeared in at least two donors. Some clones are missing from TCRdb's copy, which holds only in-frame ones; the method was immunoSEQ multiplex PCR. The V and J calls and clone size were taken over from that table, and D and trimming were inferred from the DNA. Of 140,000 to 150,000 clones listed, more than 80% are singletons. Sequences were obtained from PBMCs. The chain couples TRBV6-1 to TRBJ1-1; perhaps TRBD1 as D (6 bases). This clonotype originated in a woman aged 40 to 50 in good health and CMV-seropositive. The CDR3 sequence: CASSEYGGMNTEAFF. DNA for the CDR3: TGTGCCAGCAGTGAATATGGGGGCATGAACACTGAAGCTTTCTTT.